A single sample gave rise to the 24 T cell receptor beta chains below, sequenced in a study of blood T cells in healthy people across ages. The second PCR ran roughly 7 to 12 cycles with a sample-barcoded 5' primer and J-beta primers. Using its own MiXCR run on the 5' RACE reads, TCRdb lists one record per CDR3 protein. The sample includes approximately 790,000 distinct CDR3 sequences, approximately 67% of them seen just once. Sequencing was carried out using blood. These receptors were collected from a man aged 25-45 years in good health.

The chain carries TRBV7-9 and TRBJ1-1, with D perhaps TRBD1 (5 bases). Trimming pared 6 bases from V and 5 bases from J, leaving 16 bases between. CDR1 is SEHNR and CDR2 is FQNEAQ in the germline V gene (reference sequence). CDR3 length: 14 residues. CDR3 sequence: CASRQTGVQTEAFF. The CDR3 bases are TGTGCCAGCAGACAGACGGGGGTTCAAACTGAAGCTTTCTTT.

The genes are TRBV20-1 and TRBJ2-7; the match to TRBD2 covers 10 bases. The DNA end is a closer match to TRBJ2-5, so the J assignment may be wrong. This CDR3 comprises 15 residues. CDR1 is DFQATT and CDR2 is SNEGSKA in the germline V gene (reference sequence). In DNA form, the CDR3 reads TGCAGTGCAGTAAGGGCTAGCGGGGGAGAAGAGACCCAGTACTTC. This translates into CSAVRASGGEETQYF.

V usage is TRBV5-1 and J usage is TRBJ2-7, with unresolved D. The CDR3 is made up of 13 amino acids. Trimming cost V 1 base and J 2 bases, with 7 bases left between them. The germline V gene encodes CDR1 SGHRS and CDR2 YFSETQ. CDR3: CASSLFPTYEQYF. The CDR3, as DNA: TGCGCCAGCAGCTTGTTCCCTACCTACGAGCAGTACTTC.

The chain combines TRBV13 with TRBJ2-5, with D perhaps TRBD2 (6 bases). This CDR3 contains 13 residues. V dropped 5 bases and J dropped 5 bases, with 12 bases sitting between them. Germline lookup yields CDR1 PRHDT and CDR2 FYEKMQ (reference sequence). CDR3 residues: CASSRGVSETQYF. The CDR3, as DNA: TGTGCCAGCAGCCGCGGGGTTTCTGAGACCCAGTACTTC.

This clonotype was detected a few times. This chain connects TRBV24-1 to TRBJ2-3, with D unclear. V was cut by 5 bases and J by 0 bases, with 5 bases left in between. This CDR3 region has 13 residues. In germline, CDR1 is KGHDR, CDR2 SFDVKD. This CDR3 reads CATSAGSTDTQYF. In nucleotides, the CDR3 is TGTGCCACCAGTGCGGGCAGCACAGATACGCAGTATTTT.

This clonotype appeared a few times. The chain employs TRBV5-4 and TRBJ2-1; possible D gene TRBD2, 6 bases. The V end lost 4 bases, the J end lost 4 bases, and 15 bases lay between the germline ends. CDR1 is SGHNT, CDR2 YYREEE, per germline (reference sequence). The CDR3 runs 15 residues. This chain's CDR3 is CASSGGTDSYNEQFF. CDR3 in DNA: TGTGCCAGCAGCGGCGGGACGGATTCTTACAATGAGCAGTTCTTC.

As concerns this clonotype: A much larger clone lies one base from this, so it may be a read error. This chain links TRBV7-2 with TRBJ2-7, with 7 bases lining up with TRBD1. Per germline, CDR1 SGHTA and CDR2 FQGNSA. The CDR3 spans 13 residues. V lost 5 bases, J lost 2 bases, and 3 bases stayed unmatched. The CDR3, as DNA: TGTGCCAGCAGCCCCCAGGGGGCCTACGAGCAGTACTTC. Translating gives CASSPQGAYEQYF.

The rearrangement links TRBV7-9 to TRBJ1-4, with D possibly being TRBD1 (5 bases). Trimming left V 5 bases short and J 7 bases short, with 20 bases between. There are 16 residues in the CDR3. Per germline, CDR1 SEHNR and CDR2 FQNEAQ (reference sequence). The CDR3 DNA reads TGTGCCAGCAGCCTCGGCCCAGGGTCCAGTTTTGAAAAACTGTTTTTT. Its translation is CASSLGPGSSFEKLFF.

The rearrangement joins TRBV28 to TRBJ2-7, with 8 bases lining up with TRBD2. The J call may be incorrect, as the DNA end agrees better with TRBJ2-1. The CDR3 runs 15 residues. Germline V lookup: CDR1 MDHEN, CDR2 SYDVKM. The CDR3 loop reads CASSGAGGTYNEQFF. As DNA, the CDR3 is TGTGCCAGCAGTGGTGCGGGGGGAACTTACAATGAGCAGTTCTTC.

The chain is built from TRBV11-2 and TRBJ1-4; tentative D call: TRBD1 (5 bases). This CDR3 is built from 17 residues. V dropped 1 base and J dropped 6 bases, with 18 bases sitting between them. Germline V lookup: CDR1 SGHAT, CDR2 FQNNGV. For the CDR3, the DNA is TGTGCCAGCAGCTTAGTCCGAAGCGCCCGGGGACATGAAAAACTGTTTTTT. Protein: CASSLVRSARGHEKLFF.

Regarding this clonotype: The conserved phenylalanine or tryptophan is not found at the CDR3 terminus, so this likely reflects a read error. The chain is built from TRBV12-3 or TRBV12-4 and TRBJ2-1, with TRBD1 identical over 11 bases. The trim removed 6 bases at V and 4 bases at J, leaving 8 bases unmatched. The CDR3 has 16 amino acids. The CDR3 DNA sequence: TGTGCCAGCAGAGCCGGGACAGGGGGTAGTTACAATGAGCAGTTCTAC. It yields the protein CASRAGTGGSYNEQFY.

The rearrangement uses TRBV20-1 and TRBJ2-4; D is ambiguous. The end of the DNA fits TRBJ2-7 better, so the J call may be wrong. The CDR3 extends over 13 amino acids. Looked up from germline, CDR1 is DFQATT and CDR2 is SNEGSKA (reference sequence). The CDR3: CSARDSDSYEQYF. The CDR3 region has the DNA TGCAGTGCTAGAGATTCAGACTCCTACGAGCAGTACTTC.

This clonotype was observed a handful of times. This chain connects TRBV10-3 to TRBJ2-7; a possible D gene is TRBD2 (6 bases). The CDR3 loop spans 15 amino acids. V gave up 3 bases and J gave up 1 base, with 13 bases separating them. Germline V gene lookup returns CDR1 ENHRY and CDR2 SYGVKD. This CDR3 is CAISDLDYNSYEQYF. The CDR3 coding sequence is TGTGCCATCAGTGATTTGGACTACAATTCCTACGAGCAGTACTTC.

V is TRBV27 and J is TRBJ1-5; D may be TRBD1 (6 bases). Per germline, CDR1 MNHEY and CDR2 SMNVEV (reference sequence). The CDR3 has 16 residues. V gave up 5 bases and J gave up 0 bases, with 14 bases separating them. CDR3 DNA sequence: TGTGCCAGCAGTCCACGGGGGGGCCGTAGCAATCAGCCCCAGCATTTT. Its translation: CASSPRGGRSNQPQHF.

The rearrangement uses TRBV10-3 and TRBJ2-1; TRBD2 is a possible D gene (6 bases). This CDR3 region has 15 residues. Trimming cost V 3 bases and J 7 bases, with 16 bases left between them. Germline CDR1 reads ENHRY; CDR2 reads SYGVKD. CDR3 bases: TGTGCCATCAGTGATGGCAGGGAGGATAGGAATGAGCAGTTCTTC. Its translation: CAISDGREDRNEQFF.

The chain recombines TRBV12-3 or TRBV12-4 with TRBJ2-6, with D uncertain. The CDR3 is 13 amino acids. The DNA for the CDR3 is TGTGCGATCATTTTCTCTGGGGCCAACGTCCTGACTTTC. Its translation is CAIIFSGANVLTF.

The genes are TRBV7-9 and TRBJ2-3, with D unclear. This CDR3 has 15 amino acids. Germline V CDR1 and CDR2: SEHNR, FQNEAQ (reference sequence). Between the trimmed V and J ends, which lost 0 bases and 1 base, there was a span of 8 bases. Written as DNA, the CDR3 is TGTGCCAGCAGCTTAGCGGGTTCTGGCACAGATACGCAGTATTTT. It specifies CASSLAGSGTDTQYF.

The chain is built from TRBV25-1 and TRBJ2-4; D is undetermined. Trimming cost V 1 base and J 13 bases, with 20 bases left between them. Germline V gene lookup returns CDR1 MGHDK and CDR2 SYGVNS. This CDR3 is built from 15 residues. CDR3 in DNA: TGTGCCAGCAGTGAATCAGGCGCACCCTGGCTGGAGCAGTACTTC. Translation: CASSESGAPWLEQYF.

V usage is TRBV20-1 and J usage is TRBJ2-3; TRBD1 or TRBD2 may be the D gene (6 bases each). The CDR3 is made up of 14 amino acids. V lost 3 bases to trimming and J lost 2 bases, with 12 bases between them. Per the germline V gene, CDR1 is DFQATT and CDR2 is SNEGSKA (reference sequence). CDR3 nucleotides: TGCAGTGCTAGCAGGGGACTCTACACAGATACGCAGTATTTT. Translated, it gives CSASRGLYTDTQYF.

The rearrangement links TRBV7-2 to TRBJ2-7, with D hard to call. Trimming stripped 5 bases from V and 7 bases from J, with 18 bases between. The CDR3 runs to 14 residues. Germline V gene data show CDR1 as SGHTA and CDR2 as FQGNSA. CDR3 loop: CASSRDSFPGEQYF. DNA for the CDR3: TGTGCCAGCAGCAGAGACTCCTTTCCCGGGGAGCAGTACTTC. The full variable domain, in which reference TRBV7-2 and TRBJ2-7 provide the parts outside the CDR3, is GAGVSQSPSNKVTEKGKDVELRCDPISGHTALYWYRQSLGQGLEFLIYFQGNSAPDKSGLPSDRFSAERTGGSVSTLTIQRTQQEDSAVYLCASSRDSFPGEQYFGPGTRLTVT.

The genes are TRBV7-3 and TRBJ1-6; D is possibly TRBD1 (6 bases). Germline V gene lookup returns CDR1 SGHTA and CDR2 FQGTGA. Trimming removed 5 bases at V and 6 bases at J, with 8 bases between. The CDR3 runs 13 residues. The CDR3: CASSPGVNSPLHF. In DNA, the CDR3 is TGTGCCAGCAGCCCAGGGGTTAATTCACCCCTCCACTTT.

The chain uses TRBV3-1 and TRBJ1-1; D is unclear. V gave up 4 bases and J gave up 1 base, with 10 bases separating them. CDR1 LGHDT and CDR2 YNNKEL come from the germline V gene (reference sequence). This CDR3 spans 14 amino acids. The chain's CDR3 is CASSRSARNTEAFF. As DNA, the CDR3 is TGTGCCAGCAGCCGCTCCGCACGGAACACTGAAGCTTTCTTT.

The chain combines TRBV27 with TRBJ2-7; 12 nucleotides align to TRBD1. The CDR3 runs 15 residues. The V gene end was trimmed by 8 bases and the J gene end by 3 bases; junction bases not matched to a gene: 8. From germline, CDR1 is MNHEY and CDR2 SMNVEV (reference sequence). The chain's CDR3 is CASYRGQGAHYEQYF. The CDR3 DNA sequence: TGTGCCAGCTACCGGGGACAGGGGGCGCACTACGAGCAGTACTTC.

The chain combines TRBV7-3 with TRBJ1-6; TRBD1 agrees at 8 bases. CDR1 and CDR2 (germline): SGHTA, FQGTGA. This CDR3 comprises 13 residues. V lost 5 bases, J lost 9 bases, and 3 bases stayed unmatched. In nucleotides, the CDR3 is TGTGCCAGCAGCCCCGGGACAGGTTCACCCCTCCACTTT. Its translation is CASSPGTGSPLHF. Drawing the rest from reference TRBV7-3 and TRBJ1-6, the complete variable domain is GAGVSQTPSNKVTEKGKYVELRCDPISGHTALYWYRQSLGQGPEFLIYFQGTGAADDSGLPNDRFFAVRPEGSVSTLKIQRTERGDSAVYLCASSPGTGSPLHFGNGTRLTVT.